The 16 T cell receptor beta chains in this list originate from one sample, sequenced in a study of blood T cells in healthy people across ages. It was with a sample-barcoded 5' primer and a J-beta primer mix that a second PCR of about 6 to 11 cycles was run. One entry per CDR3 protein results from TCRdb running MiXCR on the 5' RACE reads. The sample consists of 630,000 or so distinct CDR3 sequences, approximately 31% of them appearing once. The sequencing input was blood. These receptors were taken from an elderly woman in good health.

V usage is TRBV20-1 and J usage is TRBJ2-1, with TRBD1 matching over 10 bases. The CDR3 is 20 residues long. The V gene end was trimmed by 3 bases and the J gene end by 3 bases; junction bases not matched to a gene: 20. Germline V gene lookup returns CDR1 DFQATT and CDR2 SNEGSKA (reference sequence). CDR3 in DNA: TGCAGTGCTAGTTTATCCGCCGGGACAGGGGCGAGGCAGTACTACAATGAGCAGTTCTTC. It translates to CSASLSAGTGARQYYNEQFF.

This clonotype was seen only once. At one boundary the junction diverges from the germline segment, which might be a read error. The CDR3 DNA sequence: TGCAGTGCCAGAGGGGCTACGAGGGCTGAAGCTTTCTTT. This gives the protein CSARGATRAEAFF. The rearrangement uses TRBV20-1 and TRBJ1-1; TRBD1 is a possible D gene (5 bases). The CDR3 totals 13 residues. Germline V gene lookup returns CDR1 DFQATT and CDR2 SNEGSKA (reference sequence).

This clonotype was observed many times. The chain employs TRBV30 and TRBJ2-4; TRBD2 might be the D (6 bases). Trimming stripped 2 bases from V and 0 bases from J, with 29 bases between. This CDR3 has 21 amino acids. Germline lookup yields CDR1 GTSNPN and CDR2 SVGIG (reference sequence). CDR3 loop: CAWSLLRAGRPTRVAKNIQYF. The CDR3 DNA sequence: TGTGCCTGGAGTCTGCTGAGGGCGGGACGCCCGACAAGGGTAGCCAAAAACATTCAGTACTTC.

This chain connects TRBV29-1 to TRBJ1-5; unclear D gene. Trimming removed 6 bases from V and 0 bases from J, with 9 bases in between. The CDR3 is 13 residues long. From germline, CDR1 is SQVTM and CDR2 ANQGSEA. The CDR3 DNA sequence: TGCAGCGTCGCGGAAAATAGCAATCAGCCCCAGCATTTT. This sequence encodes CSVAENSNQPQHF.

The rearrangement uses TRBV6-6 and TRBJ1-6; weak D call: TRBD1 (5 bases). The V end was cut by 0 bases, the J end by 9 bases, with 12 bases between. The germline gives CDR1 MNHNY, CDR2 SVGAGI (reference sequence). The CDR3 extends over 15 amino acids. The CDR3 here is CASSYSIGAGSPLHF. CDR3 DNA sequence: TGTGCCAGCAGTTACTCGATAGGGGCTGGTTCACCCCTCCACTTT.

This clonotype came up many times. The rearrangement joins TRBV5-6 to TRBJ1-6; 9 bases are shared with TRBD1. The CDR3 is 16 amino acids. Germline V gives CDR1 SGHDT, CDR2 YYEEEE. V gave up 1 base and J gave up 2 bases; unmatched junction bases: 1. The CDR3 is CASSLTGGAYNSPLHF. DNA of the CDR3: TGTGCCAGCAGCTTGACAGGGGGCGCCTATAATTCACCCCTCCACTTT.

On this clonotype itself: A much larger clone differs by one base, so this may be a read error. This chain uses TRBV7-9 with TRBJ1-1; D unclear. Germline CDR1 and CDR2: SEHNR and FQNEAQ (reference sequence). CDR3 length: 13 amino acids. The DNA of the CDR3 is TGTGCCTCATCAGCTCACATGAACACTAAAGCTTTCTTT. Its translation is CASSAHMNTKAFF.

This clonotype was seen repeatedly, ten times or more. CDR3 nucleotide sequence: TGTGCCAGCAGCCAAGATCGTGGTGACGGGGGGCCGAACAATGAGCAGTTCTTC. Protein product: CASSQDRGDGGPNNEQFF. The chain has TRBV4-2 and TRBJ2-1; D possibly corresponds to TRBD2 (7 bases). The V gene's germline CDR1 is LGHNA and CDR2 YNFKEQ. The ends were cut back, 0 bases at V and 5 bases at J, with 20 bases in the middle. The CDR3 totals 18 residues.

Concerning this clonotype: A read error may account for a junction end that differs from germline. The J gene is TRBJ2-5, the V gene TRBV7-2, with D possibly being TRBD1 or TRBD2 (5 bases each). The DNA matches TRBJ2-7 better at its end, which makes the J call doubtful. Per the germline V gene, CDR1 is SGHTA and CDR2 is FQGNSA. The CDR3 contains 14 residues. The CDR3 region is CASSLGTATHEQYF. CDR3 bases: TGTGCCAGCAGTTTAGGGACGGCGACCCACGAGCAGTACTTC.

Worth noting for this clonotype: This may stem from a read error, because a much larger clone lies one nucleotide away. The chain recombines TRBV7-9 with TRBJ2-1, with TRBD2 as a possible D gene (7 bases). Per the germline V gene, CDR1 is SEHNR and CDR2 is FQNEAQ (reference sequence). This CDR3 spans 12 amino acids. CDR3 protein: CASSLRGGGLLF. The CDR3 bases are TGTGCCAGCAGCTTGCGAGGGGGGGGCCTGCTCTTC.

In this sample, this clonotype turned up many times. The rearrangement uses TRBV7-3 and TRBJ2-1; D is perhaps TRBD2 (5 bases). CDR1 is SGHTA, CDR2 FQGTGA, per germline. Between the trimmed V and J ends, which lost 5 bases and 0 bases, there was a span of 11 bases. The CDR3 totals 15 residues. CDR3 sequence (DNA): TGTGCCAGCAGCCAGGAGGCTAGCTCCTACAATGAGCAGTTCTTC. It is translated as CASSQEASSYNEQFF.

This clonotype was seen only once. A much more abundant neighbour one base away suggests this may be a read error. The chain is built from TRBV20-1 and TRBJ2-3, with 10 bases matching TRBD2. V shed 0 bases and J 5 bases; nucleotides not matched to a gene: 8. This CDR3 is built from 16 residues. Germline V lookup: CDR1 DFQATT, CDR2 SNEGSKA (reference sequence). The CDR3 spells CSARDASGGAVDTQYF. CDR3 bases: TGCAGTGCTAGAGATGCCAGCGGGGGGGCTGTAGATACGCAGTATTTT.

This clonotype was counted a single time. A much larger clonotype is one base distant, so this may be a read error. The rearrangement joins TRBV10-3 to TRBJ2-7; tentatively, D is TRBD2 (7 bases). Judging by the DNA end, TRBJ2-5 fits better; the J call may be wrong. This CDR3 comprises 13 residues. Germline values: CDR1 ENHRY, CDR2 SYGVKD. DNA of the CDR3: TGTGCCATCTGGGGGGGCCCATGGGAGACCCAGTACTTC. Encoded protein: CAIWGGPWETQYF.

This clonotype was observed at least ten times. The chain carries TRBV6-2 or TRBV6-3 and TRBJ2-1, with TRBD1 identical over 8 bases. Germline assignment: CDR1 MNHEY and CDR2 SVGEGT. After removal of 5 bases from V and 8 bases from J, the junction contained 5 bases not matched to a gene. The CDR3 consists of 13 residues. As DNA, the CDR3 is TGTGCCAGCAGTACTGACAGGGGCTATGAGCAGTTCTTC. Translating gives CASSTDRGYEQFF.

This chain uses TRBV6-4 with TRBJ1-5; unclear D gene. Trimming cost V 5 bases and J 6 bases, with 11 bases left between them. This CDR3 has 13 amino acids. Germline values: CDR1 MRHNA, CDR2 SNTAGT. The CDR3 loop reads CASSRLGGQPQHF. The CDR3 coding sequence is TGTGCCAGCAGTCGGCTGGGCGGTCAGCCCCAGCATTTT.

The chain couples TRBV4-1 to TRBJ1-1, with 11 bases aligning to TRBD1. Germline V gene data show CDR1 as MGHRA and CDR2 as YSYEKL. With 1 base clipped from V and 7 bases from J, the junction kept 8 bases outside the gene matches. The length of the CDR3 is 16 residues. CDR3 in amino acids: CASSQGTGGRRGEAFF. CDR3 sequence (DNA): TGCGCCAGCAGCCAAGGGACAGGGGGCCGGAGGGGTGAAGCTTTCTTT.